This section outlines one T cell receptor (beta chain) sequence together with its context. Its specificity is not known. The sample is drawn from a study of T cell responses to AZD1222 COVID-19 vaccine. Whole-study findings and limits: At baseline, seropositivity was found in only a handful of AZD1222 recipients. Vaccine-associated CD4 TCRs ranged over spike, dominating at 160-218 and 743-854. With two AZD1222 doses given, Spike-specific TCR breadth and depth both rose.

Timing groups of about 4 and about 12 weeks for second doses were pooled. Assay used: immunoSEQ multiplex PCR; TCRdb lists only in-frame clones, some missing. The table shows some 180,000 clones, with 85% to 95% occurring only once. The CDR3 totals 13 residues. Germline loops: CDR1 SQVTM, CDR2 ANQGSEA. V lost 4 bases and J lost 7; bases outside the gene matches: 3. This clonotype was obtained from an adult who received the AZD1222 COVID-19 vaccine. The V and J genes are TRBV29-1 and TRBJ1-5; 11 positions agree with TRBD1. Specimen: peripheral blood, collected 28 days after the second AZD1222 dose. The CDR3 DNA follows: TGCAGCGTTGCCGGGACAGGGGGACAGCCCCAGCATTTT. Residues: CSVAGTGGQPQHF. Full variable domain (rest looked up from reference TRBV29-1 and TRBJ1-5): SAVISQKPSRDICQRGTSLTIQCQVDSQVTMMFWYRQQPGQSLTLIATANQGSEATYESGFVIDKFPISRPNLTFSTLTVSNMSPEDSSIYLCSVAGTGGQPQHFGDGTRLSIL.